This T cell receptor beta chain was recorded in a study of shared clonotypes between healthy human individuals. The CDR3 contains 15 residues. CDR1 is SGHTA and CDR2 is FQGTGA in the germline V gene. V was trimmed by 2 bases and J by 4 bases, leaving 12 bases between them. In the original workflow: Owing to the provision of junction-only sequences devoid of quality scores by immunoSEQ, filtering differed. This table comes from immunoSEQ multiplex PCR, and its TCRdb copy is limited to in-frame clones, with some not included. That table supplies the V and J calls and clone size; D and trimming were determined from the DNA. The sample has roughly 1 million clones; 75% to 80% are singletons.

This chain connects TRBV7-3 to TRBJ2-1; TRBD1 or TRBD2 may be the D gene (5 bases each). This receptor was obtained from a man aged 18-30 years in good health. Some clones in this sample may be carry-over from other donors' samples. Sample: memory CD4+ T cells from PBMCs. As to subset: CD45RA-negative fraction. The CDR3 nucleotides read TGTGCCAGCAGCTTAGATAGTGGGACGTACAATGAGCAGTTCTTC. This translates into CASSLDSGTYNEQFF.